This T cell receptor beta chain came from a study of blood T cell repertoires in COVID-19. Study-wide background: The samples span acute and convalescent COVID-19 from the United States, Italy and Spain. Sample material is recorded as cDNA or gDNA derived from T cells, B-cell-depleted T cells, or PBMCs.

V shed 0 bases and J shed 4 bases, with 6 bases lying between them. The germline V gene has CDR1 LGHNA and CDR2 YNFKEQ. The CDR3 contains 13 residues. Participant-reported clinical history was the basis for cohort assignment. TCRdb's table, derived via immunoSEQ multiplex PCR, lists solely in-frame clones and lacks some. The sample has approximately 490,000 clones; around 85% are singletons. The specimen sequenced was PBMCs or T cells enriched from blood (not recorded which). This clonotype was sampled from a woman between 55 and 75 years old who had recovered from COVID-19. V is TRBV4-2 and J is TRBJ2-5; D uncertain. As DNA, the CDR3 is TGTGCCAGCAGCCAAGACAGGCGAGAGACCCAGTACTTC. Translation gives CASSQDRRETQYF.